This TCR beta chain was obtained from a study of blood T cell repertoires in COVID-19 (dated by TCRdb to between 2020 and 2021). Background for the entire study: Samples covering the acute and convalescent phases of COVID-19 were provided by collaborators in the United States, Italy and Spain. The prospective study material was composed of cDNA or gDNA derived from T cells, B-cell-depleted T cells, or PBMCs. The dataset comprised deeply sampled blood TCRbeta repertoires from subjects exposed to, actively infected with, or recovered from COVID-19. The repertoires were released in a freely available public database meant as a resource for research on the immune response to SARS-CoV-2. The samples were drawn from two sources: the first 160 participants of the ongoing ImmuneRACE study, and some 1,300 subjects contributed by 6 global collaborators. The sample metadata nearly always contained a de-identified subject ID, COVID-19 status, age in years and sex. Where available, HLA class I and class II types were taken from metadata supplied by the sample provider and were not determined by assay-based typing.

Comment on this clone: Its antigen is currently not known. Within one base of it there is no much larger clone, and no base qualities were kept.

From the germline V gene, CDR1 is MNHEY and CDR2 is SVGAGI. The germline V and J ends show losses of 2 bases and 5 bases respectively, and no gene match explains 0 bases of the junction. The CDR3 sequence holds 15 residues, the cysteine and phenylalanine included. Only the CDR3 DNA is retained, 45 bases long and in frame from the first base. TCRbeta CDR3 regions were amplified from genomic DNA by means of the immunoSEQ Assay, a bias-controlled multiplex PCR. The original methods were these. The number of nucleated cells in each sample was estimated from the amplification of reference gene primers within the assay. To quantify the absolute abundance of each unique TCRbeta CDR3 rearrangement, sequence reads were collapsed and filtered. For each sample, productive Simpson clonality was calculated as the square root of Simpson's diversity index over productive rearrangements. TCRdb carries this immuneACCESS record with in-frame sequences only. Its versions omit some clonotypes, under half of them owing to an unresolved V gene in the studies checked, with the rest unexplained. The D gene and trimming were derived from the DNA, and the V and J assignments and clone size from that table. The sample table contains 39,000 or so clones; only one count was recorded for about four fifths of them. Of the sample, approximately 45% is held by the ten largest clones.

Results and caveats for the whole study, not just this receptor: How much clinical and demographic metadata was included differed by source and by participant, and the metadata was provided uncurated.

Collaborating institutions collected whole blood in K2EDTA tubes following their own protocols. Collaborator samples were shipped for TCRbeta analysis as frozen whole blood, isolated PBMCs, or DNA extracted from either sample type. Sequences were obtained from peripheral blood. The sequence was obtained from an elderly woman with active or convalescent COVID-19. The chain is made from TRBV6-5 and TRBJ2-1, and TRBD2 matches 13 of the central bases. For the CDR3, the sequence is CASSYGTSGNNEQFF. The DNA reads TGTGCCAGCAGTTACGGGACTAGCGGGAACAATGAGCAGTTCTTC.